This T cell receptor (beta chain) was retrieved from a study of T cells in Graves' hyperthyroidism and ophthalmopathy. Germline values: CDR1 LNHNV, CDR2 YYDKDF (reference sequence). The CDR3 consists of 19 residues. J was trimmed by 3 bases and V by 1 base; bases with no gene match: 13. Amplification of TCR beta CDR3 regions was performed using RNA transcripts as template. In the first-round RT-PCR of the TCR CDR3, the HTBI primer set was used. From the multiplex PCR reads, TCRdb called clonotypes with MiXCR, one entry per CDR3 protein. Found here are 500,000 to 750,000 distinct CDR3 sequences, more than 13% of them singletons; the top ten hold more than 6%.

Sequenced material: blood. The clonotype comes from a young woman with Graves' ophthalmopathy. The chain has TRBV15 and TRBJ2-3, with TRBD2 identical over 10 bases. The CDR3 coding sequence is TGTGCCACCAGCAGAGGCCCGGGGCTAGCGGGGGAGGAGACAGATACGCAGTATTTT. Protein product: CATSRGPGLAGEETDTQYF.